The 9 T cell receptor beta chains below all came from one sample that was sequenced in a study of cytomegalovirus exposure and HLA in healthy donors. The PCR was carried out with 60 Vbeta primers and 13 Jbeta primers. TCRdb's table, derived via immunoSEQ multiplex PCR, lists solely in-frame clones and lacks some. The repertoire holds roughly 250,000 clones, with about 66% as singletons. The sequencing sample was made of PBMCs. The receptors come from a female donor in good health and CMV-seronegative.

The chain recombines TRBV4-1 with TRBJ2-1, with 7 bases that match TRBD2. The V gene's germline CDR1 is MGHRA and CDR2 YSYEKL. The CDR3 runs to 17 residues. Trimming at V came to 1 base and at J to 5 bases, leaving 11 bases not matched to a gene. The CDR3 region is CASSQGWAGEGNNEQFF. The CDR3 DNA follows: TGCGCCAGCAGCCAAGGATGGGCGGGAGAGGGGAACAATGAGCAGTTCTTC.

A note on this clone: This same CDR3 is encoded by further DNA sequences in the sample. J is TRBJ2-5 and V is TRBV4-1, with 10 bases identical to TRBD2. CDR1 MGHRA and CDR2 YSYEKL come from the germline V gene. The CDR3 extends over 15 amino acids. V shed 2 bases and J 1 base; nucleotides not matched to a gene: 1. CDR3 amino acids: CASSQLAGVQETQYF. CDR3 nucleotide sequence: TGCGCCAGCAGCCAACTAGCGGGGGTCCAAGAGACCCAGTACTTC.

The gene calls are TRBV5-4 and TRBJ1-5; 10 bases map to TRBD1. With V trimmed by 0 bases and J by 7 bases, 1 base remained unmatched. Germline values: CDR1 SGHNT, CDR2 YYREEE (reference sequence). The CDR3 runs 14 residues. The CDR3 DNA is TGTGCCAGCAGCTTGGGGACAGGGGGGCAGCCCCAGCATTTT. It encodes CASSLGTGGQPQHF.

V usage is TRBV18 and J usage is TRBJ1-1, with TRBD1 identical over 7 bases. The CDR3 spans 15 residues. The germline V gene has CDR1 KGHSH and CDR2 LQKENI. V lost 4 bases, J lost 4 bases, and 9 bases stayed unmatched. CDR3 sequence: CASSLLTGLGTEAFF. The CDR3 DNA follows: TGTGCCAGCTCACTGTTGACAGGGCTGGGCACTGAAGCTTTCTTT.

V gene TRBV28 combines with J gene TRBJ2-1; 8 bases are a match to TRBD2. With 7 bases clipped from V and 3 bases from J, the junction kept 8 bases outside the gene matches. This CDR3 spans 15 amino acids. Germline CDR1 is MDHEN and CDR2 is SYDVKM. CDR3 bases: TGTGCCAGCACCCCATACGGGAGGGGCTACAATGAGCAGTTCTTC. Translating gives CASTPYGRGYNEQFF.

The genes are TRBV7-6 and TRBJ2-4; TRBD2 matches at 9 bases. There are 15 residues in the CDR3. J lost 5 bases, V lost 1 base, and 3 bases had no gene match. The V gene's germline CDR1 is SGHVS and CDR2 FNYEAQ. The CDR3 is CASSLVAGGENIQYF. The DNA for the CDR3 is TGTGCCAGCAGCTTAGTTGCGGGGGGGGAAAACATTCAGTACTTC.

This clone was found a few times. The chain is built from TRBV11-2 and TRBJ2-1, with D hard to call. CDR3 length: 12 residues. V gave up 2 bases and J gave up 5 bases, with 4 bases separating them. Per germline, CDR1 SGHAT and CDR2 FQNNGV. Here the CDR3 reads CASSLQDNEQFF. The CDR3 region has the DNA TGTGCCAGCAGCTTACAGGACAATGAGCAGTTCTTC.

This clone was detected once. The V call is TRBV19, the J call TRBJ1-2, with D tentatively TRBD1 (5 bases). V lost 7 bases and J lost 1, with 19 bases in between. Germline V gene sequence: CDR1 LNHDA, CDR2 SQIVND (reference sequence). The CDR3 is 16 residues long. The CDR3 is CASTLEVQAINYGYTF. DNA for the CDR3: TGTGCCAGTACCTTGGAAGTACAGGCTATTAACTATGGCTACACCTTC.

This chain uses TRBV6-6 with TRBJ1-2, with D possibly being TRBD1 (6 bases). CDR1 and CDR2 from the germline V gene are MNHNY and SVGAGI (reference sequence). Between the trimmed V and J ends, which lost 6 bases and 5 bases, there was a span of 10 bases. The CDR3 consists of 12 residues. CDR3 loop: CASSPGDYGYTF. Here the CDR3 DNA reads TGTGCCAGCAGCCCAGGGGATTATGGCTACACCTTC.